In its sample, the clone carrying this T cell receptor beta chain was seen a few times. As yet, its antigen is unknown. V lost 5 bases and J 10 bases, leaving 11 bases between the germline ends. Germline V gene data show CDR1 as MNHEY and CDR2 as SVGAGI. The CDR3 is 12 residues long. The data were taken from a study of blood T cells in healthy people across ages. A second PCR, run for 7 to 11 cycles, used a sample-barcoded 5' primer plus a J-beta primer mix. MiXCR was run by TCRdb on the 5' RACE reads, yielding one entry per CDR3 protein. The sample lists approximately 780,000 distinct CDR3 sequences, under 30% occurring once. Study-wide points: TCR beta diversity correlated strongly with naive T cell percentage.

These data were also reused for a study on T cells of mothers and their children. That paper adds: Overlap ran slightly, non-significantly higher for related than unrelated mother-child pairs.

Sample: blood. The TCR originated in a boy aged 10-17 years in good health. This sequence joins TRBV6-5 and TRBJ1-4; D is unclear. CDR3 loop: CASSGSIGKLFF. The CDR3 DNA sequence: TGTGCCAGCAGTGGATCGATCGGAAAACTGTTTTTT.